The entry that follows covers one T cell receptor beta chain sequence. The sample belongs to a study of blood T cell repertoires in COVID-19. Germline lookup yields CDR1 SGHRS and CDR2 YFSETQ. Trimming removed 0 bases at V and 6 bases at J, with 10 bases between. The CDR3 covers 15 residues. Everyone who took part was about 18 to 90 years old, and they came from 24 US areas. TCRdb keeps only in-frame clones here, not all; method: immunoSEQ multiplex PCR. Of 250,000 to 300,000 clones listed, approximately 90% are singletons. J is TRBJ1-6 and V is TRBV5-1; D perhaps matches TRBD1 (5 bases). The clonotype comes from a man aged 18 to 35 who had recovered from COVID-19. Sequenced material: PBMCs or T cells enriched from blood (not recorded which). The DNA of the CDR3 is TGCGCCAGCAGCTTGGAGACAGTCCGTAATTCACCCCTCCACTTT. This encodes CASSLETVRNSPLHF.